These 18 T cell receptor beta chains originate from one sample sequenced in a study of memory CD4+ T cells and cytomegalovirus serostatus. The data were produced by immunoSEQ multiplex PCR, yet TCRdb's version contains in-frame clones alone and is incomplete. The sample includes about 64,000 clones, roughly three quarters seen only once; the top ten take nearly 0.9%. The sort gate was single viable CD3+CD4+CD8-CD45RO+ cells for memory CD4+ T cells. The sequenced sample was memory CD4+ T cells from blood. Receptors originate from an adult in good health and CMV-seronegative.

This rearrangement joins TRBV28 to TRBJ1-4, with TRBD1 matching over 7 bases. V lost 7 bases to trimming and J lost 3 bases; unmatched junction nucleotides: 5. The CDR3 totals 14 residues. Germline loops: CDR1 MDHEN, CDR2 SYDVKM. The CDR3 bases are TGTGCCAGCATTAGCGGGACAGCTAATGAAAAACTGTTTTTT. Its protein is CASISGTANEKLFF. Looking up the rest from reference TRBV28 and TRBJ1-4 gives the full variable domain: DVKVTQSSRYLVKRTGEKVFLECVQDMDHENMFWYRQDPGLGLRLIYFSYDVKMKEKGDIPEGYSVSREKKERFSLILESASTNQTSMYLCASISGTANEKLFFGSGTQLSVL.

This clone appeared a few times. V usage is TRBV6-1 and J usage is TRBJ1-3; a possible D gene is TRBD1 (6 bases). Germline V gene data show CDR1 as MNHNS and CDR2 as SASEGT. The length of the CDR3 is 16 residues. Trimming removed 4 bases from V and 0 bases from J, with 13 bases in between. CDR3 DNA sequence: TGTGCCAGCAGTGGACAGGTGGGGGGCTCTGGAAACACCATATATTTT. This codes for CASSGQVGGSGNTIYF.

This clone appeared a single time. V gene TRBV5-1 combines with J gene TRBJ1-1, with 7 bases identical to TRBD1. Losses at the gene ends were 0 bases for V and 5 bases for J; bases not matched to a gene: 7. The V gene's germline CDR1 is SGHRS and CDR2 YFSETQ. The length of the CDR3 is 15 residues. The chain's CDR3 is CASSLGEGAGTEAFF. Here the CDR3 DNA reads TGCGCCAGCAGCTTGGGCGAGGGGGCAGGGACTGAAGCTTTCTTT.

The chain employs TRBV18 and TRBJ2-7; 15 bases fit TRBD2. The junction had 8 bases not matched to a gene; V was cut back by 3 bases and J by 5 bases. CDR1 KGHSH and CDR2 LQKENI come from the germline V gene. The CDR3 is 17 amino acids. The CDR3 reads CASSPRTSGRAYHEQYF. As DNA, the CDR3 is TGTGCCAGCTCACCCAGGACTAGCGGGAGGGCCTACCACGAGCAGTACTTC.

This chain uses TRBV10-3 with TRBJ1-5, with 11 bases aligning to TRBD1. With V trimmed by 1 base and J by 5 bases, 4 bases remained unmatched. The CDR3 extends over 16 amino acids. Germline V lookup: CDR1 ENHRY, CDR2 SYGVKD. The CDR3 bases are TGTGCCATCAGTGAGTATGGGGGACAGGGGGATCAGCCCCAGCATTTT. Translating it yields CAISEYGGQGDQPQHF.

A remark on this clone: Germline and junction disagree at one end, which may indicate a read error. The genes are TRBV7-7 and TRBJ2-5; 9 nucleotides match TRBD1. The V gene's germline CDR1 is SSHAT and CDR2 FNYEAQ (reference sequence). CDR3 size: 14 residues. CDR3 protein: CASSPTGGIETQYF. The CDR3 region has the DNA TGTGCTAGCAGCCCCACAGGGGGCATAGAGACCCAGTACTTC.

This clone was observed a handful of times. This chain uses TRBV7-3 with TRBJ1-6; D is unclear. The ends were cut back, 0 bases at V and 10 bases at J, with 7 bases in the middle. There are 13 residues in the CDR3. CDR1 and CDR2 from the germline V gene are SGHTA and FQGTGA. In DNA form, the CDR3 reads TGTGCCAGCAGCTTAACGCTGGGGTCACCCCTCCACTTT. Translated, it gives CASSLTLGSPLHF.

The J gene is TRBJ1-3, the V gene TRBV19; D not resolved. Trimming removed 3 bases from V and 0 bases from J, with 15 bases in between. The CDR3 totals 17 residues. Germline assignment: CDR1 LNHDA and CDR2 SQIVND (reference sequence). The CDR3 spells CASSMSLGSLSGNTIYF. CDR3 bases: TGTGCCAGTAGTATGTCCTTGGGTTCCCTCTCTGGAAACACCATATATTTT.

CDR3 sequence reads: CASRPGHINTEAFF. CDR3 DNA sequence: TGTGCCAGCAGACCGGGACACATAAACACTGAAGCTTTCTTT. The V and J genes are TRBV27 and TRBJ1-1, with D possibly being TRBD1 (6 bases). There are 14 residues in the CDR3. Trimming shortened V by 6 bases and J by 2 bases, and 13 bases separated the two germline ends. CDR1 is MNHEY and CDR2 is SMNVEV in the germline V gene (reference sequence).

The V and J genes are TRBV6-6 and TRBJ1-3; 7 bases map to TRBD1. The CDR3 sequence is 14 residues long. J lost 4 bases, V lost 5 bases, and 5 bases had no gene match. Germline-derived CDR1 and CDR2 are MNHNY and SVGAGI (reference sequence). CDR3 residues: CASSVPGGGNTIYF. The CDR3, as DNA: TGTGCCAGCAGTGTACCAGGGGGGGGAAACACCATATATTTT.

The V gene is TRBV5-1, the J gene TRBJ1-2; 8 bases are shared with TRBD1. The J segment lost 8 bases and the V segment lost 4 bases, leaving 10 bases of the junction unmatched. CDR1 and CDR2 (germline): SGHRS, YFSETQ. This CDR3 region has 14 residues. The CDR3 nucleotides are TGCGCCAGCAGCGGCGACAGGGGCGCGGGAGGCTACACCTTC. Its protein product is CASSGDRGAGGYTF.

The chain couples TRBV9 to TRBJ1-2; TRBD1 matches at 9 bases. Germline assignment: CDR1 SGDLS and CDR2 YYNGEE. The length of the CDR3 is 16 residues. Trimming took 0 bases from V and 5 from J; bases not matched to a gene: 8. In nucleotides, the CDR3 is TGTGCCAGCAGCGTAGATAACGGACAGGGGTCTTATGGCTACACCTTC. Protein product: CASSVDNGQGSYGYTF.

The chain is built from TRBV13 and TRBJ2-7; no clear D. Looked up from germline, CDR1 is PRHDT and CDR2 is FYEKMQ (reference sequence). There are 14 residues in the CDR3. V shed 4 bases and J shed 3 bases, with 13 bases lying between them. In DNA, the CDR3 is TGTGCCAGCAGCTCAATTACTGGAAGCTACGAGCAGTACTTC. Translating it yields CASSSITGSYEQYF.

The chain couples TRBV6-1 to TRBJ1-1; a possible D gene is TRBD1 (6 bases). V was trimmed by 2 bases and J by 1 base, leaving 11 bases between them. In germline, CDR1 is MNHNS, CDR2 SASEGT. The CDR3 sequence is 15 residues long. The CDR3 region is CASSEPGHQNTEAFF. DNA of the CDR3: TGTGCCAGCAGTGAACCGGGACACCAGAACACTGAAGCTTTCTTT.

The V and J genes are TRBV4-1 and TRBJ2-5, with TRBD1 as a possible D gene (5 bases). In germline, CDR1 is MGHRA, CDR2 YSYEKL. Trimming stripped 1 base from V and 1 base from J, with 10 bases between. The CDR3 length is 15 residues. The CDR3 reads CASSQAWGSQETQYF. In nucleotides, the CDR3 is TGCGCCAGCAGCCAAGCTTGGGGCTCCCAAGAGACCCAGTACTTC.

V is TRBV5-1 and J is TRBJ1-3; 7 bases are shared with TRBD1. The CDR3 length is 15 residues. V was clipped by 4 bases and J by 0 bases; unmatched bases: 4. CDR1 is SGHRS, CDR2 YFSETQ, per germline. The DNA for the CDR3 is TGCGCCAGCAGCACCGACAGGGTCTCTGGAAACACCATATATTTT. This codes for CASSTDRVSGNTIYF.

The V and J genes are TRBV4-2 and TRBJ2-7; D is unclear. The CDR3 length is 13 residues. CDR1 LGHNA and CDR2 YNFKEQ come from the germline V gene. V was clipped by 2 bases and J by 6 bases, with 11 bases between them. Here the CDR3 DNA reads TGTGCCAGCAGCCAACTAGAACCGGGCGAGCAGTACTTC. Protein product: CASSQLEPGEQYF.

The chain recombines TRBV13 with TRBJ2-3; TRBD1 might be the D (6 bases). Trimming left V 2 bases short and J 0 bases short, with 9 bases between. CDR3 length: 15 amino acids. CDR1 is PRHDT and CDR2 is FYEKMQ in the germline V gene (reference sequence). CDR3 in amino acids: CASSLRTASTDTQYF. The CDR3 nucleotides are TGTGCCAGCAGCTTAAGGACAGCTAGCACAGATACGCAGTATTTT.